The present T cell receptor (beta chain) was sequenced within a study of blood T cell repertoires in COVID-19. Study in general: Acute and convalescent COVID-19 samples came from the United States, Italy and Spain. T cells, B-cell-depleted T cells, or PBMCs supplied cDNA or gDNA.

From germline, CDR1 is MNHEY and CDR2 SVGAGI. V shed 10 bases and J 2 bases; nucleotides not matched to a gene: 3. The CDR3 sequence is 13 residues long. Per the original data handling: The assay estimated nucleated cells by amplifying reference gene primers. Repertoires were generated with immunoSEQ multiplex PCR, while TCRdb's copy carries only in-frame clones and drops some. For V, J and clone size, that table is used; D and trimming come from the DNA. Seen here are more than 15,000 clones, about 89% observed once, and the top ten hold 20% to 30%. The chain has TRBV6-5 and TRBJ1-3, with TRBD1 matching over 9 bases. Source material: peripheral blood. This receptor was taken from a man in his sixties with acute or convalescent COVID-19. The CDR3 DNA reads as TGTGCCACTACAGGGGGCCCTGGAAACACCATATATTTT. It translates to CATTGGPGNTIYF.